This passage covers 18 T cell receptor beta chains from one sample sequenced in a study of shared clonotypes between healthy human individuals. TCRdb's copy holds only in-frame clones and misses some; the assay was immunoSEQ multiplex PCR. The sample consists of roughly 2,000,000 clones, about 95% of them appearing once. Cells designated naive CD8 were CD45RO-negative and were positively selected for CCR7, with terminally differentiated effector memory CD45RA+ cells excluded. Input material: naive CD8+ T cells sorted from blood. The receptors here all came from a man aged 18 to 35 in good health.

The rearrangement joins TRBV9 to TRBJ2-1; 16 positions agree with TRBD2. Unmatched junction bases numbered 12, after V lost 8 bases and J lost 7 bases. This CDR3 region has 17 residues. Germline V CDR1 and CDR2: SGDLS, YYNGEE. The CDR3 nucleotides are TGTGCCAGTAAGCGAAGGGGGACTAGCGGGAGGGAAAATGAGCAGTTCTTC. As protein: CASKRRGTSGRENEQFF.

The chain joins TRBV6-1 to TRBJ2-7; the match to TRBD1 covers 7 bases. V gave up 4 bases and J gave up 2 bases; unmatched junction bases: 5. Germline-derived CDR1 and CDR2 are MNHNS and SASEGT. This CDR3 has 14 residues. CDR3 in amino acids: CASSVSGTAYEQYF. CDR3 nucleotides: TGTGCCAGCAGTGTCTCCGGGACAGCCTACGAGCAGTACTTC.

About this clone itself: The same CDR3 can be traced to other DNA sequences in this sample. V is TRBV13 and J is TRBJ2-7; D remains ambiguous. Germline CDR1 reads PRHDT; CDR2 reads FYEKMQ (reference sequence). CDR3 length: 14 amino acids. The V and J ends lost 1 base and 0 bases respectively, with 7 bases between them. Here the CDR3 DNA reads TGTGCCAGCAGCTTAGAGGCAGGCTCCTACGAGCAGTACTTC. It encodes CASSLEAGSYEQYF.

J is TRBJ2-7 and V is TRBV5-1; D not certain. The CDR3 length is 15 residues. The V end lost 0 bases, the J end lost 3 bases, and 13 bases lay between the germline ends. Germline V gives CDR1 SGHRS, CDR2 YFSETQ. The CDR3 sequence: CASSLESTGFYEQYF. The CDR3 nucleotides are TGCGCCAGCAGCTTGGAATCGACGGGTTTCTACGAGCAGTACTTC.

This chain connects TRBV10-3 to TRBJ2-7; D might be TRBD2 (7 bases). Trimming left V 3 bases short and J 7 bases short, with 16 bases between. The CDR3 has 14 amino acids. Germline CDR1 and CDR2: ENHRY and SYGVKD. This CDR3 reads CAISEGGALKEQYF. CDR3 DNA: TGTGCCATCAGTGAAGGGGGGGCTCTAAAAGAGCAGTACTTC.

This clone was counted once. The chain links TRBV28 to TRBJ1-2; D unclear. The CDR3 has 12 residues. Germline V gene lookup returns CDR1 MDHEN and CDR2 SYDVKM. Trimming shortened V by 7 bases and J by 3 bases, and 9 bases separated the two germline ends. The CDR3 DNA follows: TGTGCCAGCAATGGGGAAGACTATGGCTACACCTTC. This sequence encodes CASNGEDYGYTF.

Comments on this clone: The sample contains more than one DNA sequence encoding this CDR3. The chain recombines TRBV7-9 with TRBJ1-6; no reliable D call. V dropped 1 base and J dropped 10 bases, with 5 bases sitting between them. From germline, CDR1 is SEHNR and CDR2 FQNEAQ (reference sequence). This CDR3 comprises 12 residues. CDR3 protein: CASSLGRSPLHF. Here the CDR3 DNA reads TGTGCCAGCAGCTTAGGGAGGTCACCCCTCCACTTT.

In nucleotides, the CDR3 is TGTGCCAGCACCGGACTAGCGGGGACCCAAGAGACCCAGTACTTC. Amino acids: CASTGLAGTQETQYF. The chain combines TRBV2 with TRBJ2-5; 12 nucleotides align to TRBD2. Germline lookup yields CDR1 SNHLY and CDR2 FYNNEI. The CDR3 is made up of 15 amino acids. Trimming took 7 bases from V and 1 from J; bases not matched to a gene: 4.

This clone was observed a handful of times. The chain joins TRBV10-2 to TRBJ1-2; unclear D gene. CDR1 and CDR2 (germline): WSHSY, SAAADI. This CDR3 spans 13 amino acids. V was trimmed by 2 bases and J by 4 bases, leaving 8 bases between them. CDR3 sequence reads: CASSEGIGYGYTF. Here the CDR3 DNA reads TGCGCCAGCAGTGAGGGAATTGGCTATGGCTACACCTTC.

V usage is TRBV7-8 and J usage is TRBJ1-6, with TRBD1 identical over 7 bases. Germline V CDR1 and CDR2: SGHVS, FQNEAQ. J gave up 8 bases and V 0 bases, and 4 bases lay outside the gene matches. The CDR3 has 15 amino acids. The CDR3 DNA follows: TGTGCCAGCAGCTTAGCGCGCCAGGGGGATTCACCCCTCCACTTT. This sequence encodes CASSLARQGDSPLHF.

Regarding this clone: Other DNA sequences of this sample code for an identical CDR3. This chain links TRBV5-4 with TRBJ2-7, with TRBD2 identical over 8 bases. Germline V gene sequence: CDR1 SGHNT, CDR2 YYREEE (reference sequence). V shed 2 bases and J 0 bases; nucleotides not matched to a gene: 1. There are 14 residues in the CDR3. The CDR3 reads CASSLAGDSYEQYF. The DNA for the CDR3 is TGTGCCAGCAGCTTAGCGGGGGACTCCTACGAGCAGTACTTC. The full variable domain, rest sourced from reference TRBV5-4 and TRBJ2-7, is ETGVTQSPTHLIKTRGQQVTLRCSSQSGHNTVSWYQQALGQGPQFIFQYYREEENGRGNFPPRFSGLQFPNYSSELNVNALELDDSALYLCASSLAGDSYEQYFGPGTRLTVT.

The chain couples TRBV4-3 to TRBJ2-7; 7 nucleotides match TRBD1. Trimming at V came to 1 base and at J to 3 bases, leaving 6 bases not matched to a gene. Germline V gene data show CDR1 as LGHNA and CDR2 as YSLEER. CDR3 length: 15 residues. The CDR3 reads CASSQARSGGYEQYF. The CDR3 DNA reads TGCGCCAGCAGCCAAGCGAGGTCAGGGGGCTACGAGCAGTACTTC.

The chain joins TRBV27 to TRBJ2-7; TRBD1 matches 8 bases. CDR1 MNHEY and CDR2 SMNVEV come from the germline V gene (reference sequence). J gave up 3 bases and V 1 base, and 11 bases lay outside the gene matches. This CDR3 spans 17 amino acids. The CDR3 protein is CASSLLTQQGANYEQYF. The CDR3 nucleotides are TGTGCCAGCAGTTTATTGACGCAGCAGGGGGCGAACTACGAGCAGTACTTC.

The chain carries TRBV9 and TRBJ2-7, with a weak D call TRBD1 (6 bases). CDR3 length: 13 residues. The V end lost 3 bases, the J end lost 4 bases, and 11 bases lay between the germline ends. The germline CDR1 and CDR2 sequences are SGDLS and YYNGEE. CDR3 sequence reads: CASSEGTLYEQYF. In DNA, the CDR3 is TGTGCCAGCAGCGAAGGGACACTATACGAGCAGTACTTC.

The genes are TRBV6-6 and TRBJ2-7, with 8 nucleotides matching TRBD1. The V and J ends lost 5 bases and 3 bases, in that order; junction bases with no gene match: 6. In germline, CDR1 is MNHNY, CDR2 SVGAGI (reference sequence). This CDR3 has 14 amino acids. CDR3 loop: CASSTGQAYYEQYF. CDR3 nucleotides: TGTGCCAGCAGTACGGGACAGGCCTACTACGAGCAGTACTTC.

This clone appeared once. The rearrangement links TRBV12-5 to TRBJ2-7, with D maybe TRBD1 (7 bases). In germline, CDR1 is LGHNT, CDR2 FRNRAP. The CDR3 is 16 amino acids. Trimming stripped 7 bases from V and 0 bases from J, with 19 bases between. The CDR3 protein is CASDGRSGGSSYEQYF. The DNA for the CDR3 is TGTGCTAGTGACGGGCGTTCAGGGGGGAGCTCCTACGAGCAGTACTTC.

V and J are TRBV7-9 and TRBJ2-7; D possibly corresponds to TRBD1 (6 bases). CDR1 and CDR2 from the germline V gene are SEHNR and FQNEAQ (reference sequence). The length of the CDR3 is 14 residues. V dropped 7 bases and J dropped 6 bases, with 19 bases sitting between them. CDR3 amino acids: CASTSTGKKGEQYF. As DNA, the CDR3 is TGTGCCAGCACCTCTACAGGGAAAAAGGGCGAGCAGTACTTC.

This clone was observed a single time. V is TRBV20-1 and J is TRBJ2-1; D may be TRBD1 (6 bases). The CDR3 length is 10 residues. Germline V CDR1 and CDR2: DFQATT, SNEGSKA (reference sequence). Trimming shortened V by 3 bases and J by 10 bases, and 7 bases separated the two germline ends. CDR3 protein: CSARDSEQFF. CDR3 nucleotides: TGCAGTGCTAGGGACAGCGAGCAGTTCTTC.